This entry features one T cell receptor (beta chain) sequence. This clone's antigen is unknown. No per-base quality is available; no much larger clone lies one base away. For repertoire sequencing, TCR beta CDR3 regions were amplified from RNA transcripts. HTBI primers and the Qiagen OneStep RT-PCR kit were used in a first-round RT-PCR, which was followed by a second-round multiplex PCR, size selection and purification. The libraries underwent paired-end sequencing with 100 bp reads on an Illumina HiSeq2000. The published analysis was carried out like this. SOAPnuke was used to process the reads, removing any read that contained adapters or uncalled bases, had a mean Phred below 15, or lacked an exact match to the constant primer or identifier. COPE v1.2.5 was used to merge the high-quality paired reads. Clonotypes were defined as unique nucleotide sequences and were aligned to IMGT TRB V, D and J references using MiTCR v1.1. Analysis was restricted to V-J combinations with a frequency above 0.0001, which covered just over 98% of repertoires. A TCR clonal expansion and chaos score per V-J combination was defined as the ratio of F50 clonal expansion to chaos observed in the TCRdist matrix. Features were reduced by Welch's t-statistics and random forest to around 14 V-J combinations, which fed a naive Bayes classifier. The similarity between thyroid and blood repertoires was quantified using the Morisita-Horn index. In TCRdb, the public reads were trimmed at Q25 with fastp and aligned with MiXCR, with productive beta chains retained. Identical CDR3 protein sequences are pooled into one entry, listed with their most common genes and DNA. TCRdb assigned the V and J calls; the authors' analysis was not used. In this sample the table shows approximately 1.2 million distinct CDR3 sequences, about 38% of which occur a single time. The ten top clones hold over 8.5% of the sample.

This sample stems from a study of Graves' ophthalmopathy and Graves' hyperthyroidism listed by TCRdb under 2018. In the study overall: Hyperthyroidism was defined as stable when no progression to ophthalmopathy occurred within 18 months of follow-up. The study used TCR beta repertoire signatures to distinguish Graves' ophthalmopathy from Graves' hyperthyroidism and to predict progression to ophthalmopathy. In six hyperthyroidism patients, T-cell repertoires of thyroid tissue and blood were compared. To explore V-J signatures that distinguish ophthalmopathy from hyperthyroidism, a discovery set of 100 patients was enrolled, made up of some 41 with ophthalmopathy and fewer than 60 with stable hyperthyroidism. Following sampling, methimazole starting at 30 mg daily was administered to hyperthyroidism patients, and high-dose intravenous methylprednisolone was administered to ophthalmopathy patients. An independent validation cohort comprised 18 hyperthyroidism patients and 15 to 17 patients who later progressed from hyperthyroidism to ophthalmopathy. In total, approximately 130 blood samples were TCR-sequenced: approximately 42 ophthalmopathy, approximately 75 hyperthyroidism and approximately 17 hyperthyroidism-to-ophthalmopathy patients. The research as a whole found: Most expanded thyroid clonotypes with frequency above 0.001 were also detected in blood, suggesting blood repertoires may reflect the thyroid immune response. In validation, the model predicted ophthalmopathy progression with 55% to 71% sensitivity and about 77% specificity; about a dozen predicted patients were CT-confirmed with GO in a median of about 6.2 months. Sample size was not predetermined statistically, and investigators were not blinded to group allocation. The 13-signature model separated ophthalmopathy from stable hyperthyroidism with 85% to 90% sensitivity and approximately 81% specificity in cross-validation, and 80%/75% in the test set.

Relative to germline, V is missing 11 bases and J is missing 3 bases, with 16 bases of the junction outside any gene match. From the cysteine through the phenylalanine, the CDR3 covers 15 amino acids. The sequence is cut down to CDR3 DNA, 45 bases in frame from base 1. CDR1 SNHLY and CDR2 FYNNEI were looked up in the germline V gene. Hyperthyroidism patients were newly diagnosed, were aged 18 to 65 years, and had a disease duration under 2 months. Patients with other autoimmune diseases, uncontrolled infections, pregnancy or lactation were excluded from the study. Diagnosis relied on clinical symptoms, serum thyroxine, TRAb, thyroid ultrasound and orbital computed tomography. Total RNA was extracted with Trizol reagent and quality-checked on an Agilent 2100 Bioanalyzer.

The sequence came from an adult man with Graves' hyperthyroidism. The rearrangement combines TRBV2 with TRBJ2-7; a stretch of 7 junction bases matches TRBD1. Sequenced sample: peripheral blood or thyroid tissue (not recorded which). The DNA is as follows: TGTGCCTTCCCCGACCGGGACAGAAAAATCTACGAGCAGTACTTC. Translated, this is CAFPDRDRKIYEQYF. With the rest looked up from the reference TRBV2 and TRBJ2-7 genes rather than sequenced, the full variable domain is EPEVTQTPSHQVTQMGQEVILRCVPISNHLYFYWYRQILGQKVEFLVSFYNNEISEKSEIFDDQFSVERPDGSNFTLKIRSTKLEDSAMYFCAFPDRDRKIYEQYFGPGTRLTVT.